Following are 28 T cell receptor beta chains from one sample sequenced in a study of blood T cell repertoires in COVID-19. Some clones are missing from TCRdb's copy, which holds only in-frame ones; the method was immunoSEQ multiplex PCR. This sample has around 60,000 clones, with over 65% found just once. Sequencing was performed on peripheral blood. Source of these receptors: a man aged 80 or over with active or convalescent COVID-19.

The rearrangement links TRBV28 to TRBJ2-5; TRBD1 agrees at 7 bases. V shed 6 bases, J shed 3 bases, and the junction held 10 bases outside the gene matches. Germline V gene data show CDR1 as MDHEN and CDR2 as SYDVKM. CDR3 length: 15 residues. CDR3 in DNA: TGTGCCAGCAGACGACACACAGGGGACGAAGAGACCCAGTACTTC. It is translated as CASRRHTGDEETQYF.

The chain recombines TRBV6-2 or TRBV6-3 with TRBJ1-2; maybe TRBD1 (5 bases). The CDR3 is made up of 14 amino acids. V lost 4 bases, J lost 4 bases, and 13 bases lay in between. The germline V gene encodes CDR1 MNHEY and CDR2 SVGEGT. The CDR3 region has the DNA TGTGCCAGCAGTTCCGCAGACAGAGCCTATGGCTACACCTTC. Protein: CASSSADRAYGYTF.

J is TRBJ2-7 and V is TRBV2; 10 bases align to TRBD1. The CDR3 is 14 amino acids. Per the germline V gene, CDR1 is SNHLY and CDR2 is FYNNEI. V trimming: 11 bases; J trimming: 3 bases; junction bases outside the gene matches: 10. CDR3 in DNA: TGTGCCGGTCGTTCTGGGACAGGGGTCTACGAGCAGTACTTC. Translation: CAGRSGTGVYEQYF.

V gene TRBV6-5 combines with J gene TRBJ2-3; TRBD2 matches at 10 bases. CDR3 length equals 15 residues. Germline assignment: CDR1 MNHEY and CDR2 SVGAGI. Trimming cost V 2 bases and J 3 bases; bases outside gene matches: 2. The CDR3 DNA reads as TGTGCCAGCAGTTACACTAGCGGGATAACAGATACGCAGTATTTT. As protein: CASSYTSGITDTQYF.

The rearrangement links TRBV5-1 to TRBJ2-7; 9 bases map to TRBD2. From germline, CDR1 is SGHRS and CDR2 YFSETQ. The CDR3 spans 15 residues. Trimming removed 1 base from V and 4 bases from J; junction bases left unmatched: 6. Here the CDR3 DNA reads TGCGCCAGCAGCTTGTCACTAGCGGGTTCATACGAGCAGTACTTC. It translates to CASSLSLAGSYEQYF.

The chain joins TRBV4-2 to TRBJ2-1, with 7 bases fitting TRBD1. The CDR3 runs 15 residues. V was clipped by 4 bases and J by 9 bases; unmatched bases: 12. CDR1 and CDR2 from the germline V gene are LGHNA and YNFKEQ. The DNA for the CDR3 is TGTGCCAGCAGCCCGACAGGGATTACACGACCTGAGCAGTTCTTC. This gives the protein CASSPTGITRPEQFF.

The gene calls are TRBV10-3 and TRBJ2-2, with D possibly matching TRBD2 (5 bases). Trimming stripped 4 bases from V and 0 bases from J, with 9 bases between. This CDR3 contains 15 residues. The V gene's germline CDR1 is ENHRY and CDR2 SYGVKD. As DNA, the CDR3 is TGTGCCATCAGTGGGAGGCACACGAACACCGGGGAGCTGTTTTTT. It codes for CAISGRHTNTGELFF.

This sequence joins TRBV19 and TRBJ2-3; a weak D match, TRBD2 (6 bases). The CDR3 contains 15 residues. Germline V gene data show CDR1 as LNHDA and CDR2 as SQIVND (reference sequence). V shed 7 bases and J shed 6 bases, with 20 bases lying between them. CDR3 nucleotides: TGTGCCAGTATGTACCACGGGACTGTCCGGGATACGCAGTATTTT. This sequence encodes CASMYHGTVRDTQYF.

V and J are TRBV11-2 and TRBJ2-7; 9 positions agree with TRBD1. Germline V gene data show CDR1 as SGHAT and CDR2 as FQNNGV. The CDR3 sequence is 14 residues long. V trimming: 1 base; J trimming: 3 bases; junction bases outside the gene matches: 1. This CDR3 is CASSLGQGVYEQYF. DNA of the CDR3: TGTGCCAGCAGCTTAGGACAGGGGGTCTACGAGCAGTACTTC.

J is TRBJ1-3 and V is TRBV10-3; perhaps TRBD1 as D (6 bases). Germline values: CDR1 ENHRY, CDR2 SYGVKD. The CDR3 contains 12 residues. V lost 9 bases and J 4 bases, leaving 10 bases between the germline ends. Here the CDR3 reads CAIQGAGNTIYF. In nucleotides, the CDR3 is TGTGCCATACAGGGAGCGGGAAACACCATATATTTT.

The rearrangement joins TRBV6-5 to TRBJ1-6, with D tentatively TRBD1 (6 bases). The CDR3 has 12 amino acids. The germline CDR1 and CDR2 sequences are MNHEY and SVGAGI. Between the trimmed V and J ends, which lost 10 bases and 13 bases, there was a span of 17 bases. The CDR3 protein is CATERGAKPLHF. The CDR3 DNA reads as TGTGCCACGGAACGGGGGGCCAAGCCCCTCCACTTT.

The rearrangement uses TRBV5-1 and TRBJ2-3; D unresolved. The V gene's germline CDR1 is SGHRS and CDR2 YFSETQ. This CDR3 has 15 amino acids. Trimming left V 0 bases short and J 0 bases short, with 8 bases between. DNA of the CDR3: TGCGCCAGCAGCTTGGTGACAACTAGCACAGATACGCAGTATTTT. Translation: CASSLVTTSTDTQYF.

With respect to this clone: Additional DNA sequences in this sample encode the identical CDR3. The chain links TRBV5-1 to TRBJ2-5; 9 nucleotides line up with TRBD1. Germline V CDR1 and CDR2: SGHRS, YFSETQ. This CDR3 region has 15 residues. The trim removed 0 bases at V and 5 bases at J, leaving 5 bases unmatched. The CDR3 sequence is CASSLGDRDRETQYF. The CDR3 region has the DNA TGCGCCAGCAGCTTGGGGGACAGGGATCGTGAGACCCAGTACTTC.

The genes are TRBV2 and TRBJ1-5, with 10 bases matching TRBD1. Germline CDR1 is SNHLY and CDR2 is FYNNEI. Unmatched junction bases numbered 11, after V lost 6 bases and J lost 6 bases. There are 16 residues in the CDR3. The CDR3, as DNA: TGTGCCAGCAGGGGACAGGGGCCCAACCCGGGTCAGCCCCAGCATTTT. Its protein product is CASRGQGPNPGQPQHF.

The genes are TRBV11-3 and TRBJ2-1; D unresolved. Germline-derived CDR1 and CDR2 are SGHNT and YENEEA. Trimming took off 3 bases at V and 5 bases at J, with 8 bases between the two ends. The CDR3 has 13 amino acids. The CDR3 spells CASSFYGDNEQFF. The CDR3 bases are TGTGCCAGCAGCTTTTACGGTGACAATGAGCAGTTCTTC.

In its sample, this clone was seen a few times. The chain employs TRBV4-1 and TRBJ1-1, with 7 bases fitting TRBD1. Germline V CDR1 and CDR2: MGHRA, YSYEKL. The CDR3 is 11 amino acids. J gave up 3 bases and V 10 bases, and 2 bases lay outside the gene matches. The CDR3 reads CATTGDTEAFF. The CDR3 region has the DNA TGCGCCACCACAGGGGACACTGAAGCTTTCTTT.

V and J are TRBV5-1 and TRBJ1-2; D might be TRBD1 (6 bases). This CDR3 contains 14 residues. Trimming pared 4 bases from V and 4 bases from J, leaving 14 bases between. Germline V gives CDR1 SGHRS, CDR2 YFSETQ. CDR3 nucleotides: TGCGCCAGCAGCCAATCAGGGGTCGTCTATGGCTACACCTTC. Translated, it gives CASSQSGVVYGYTF.

CDR3 region: CAISSSQGLEEQYF. In DNA, the CDR3 is TGTGCCATCTCGAGCTCACAGGGTCTAGAGGAGCAGTACTTC. The chain uses TRBV10-3 and TRBJ2-7; tentative D call: TRBD1 (6 bases). With 8 bases removed from V and 7 bases from J, the gap between germline ends came to 21 bases. Germline CDR1 ENHRY, CDR2 SYGVKD. This CDR3 contains 14 residues.

This chain uses TRBV6-5 with TRBJ1-1; tentative D call: TRBD1 (6 bases). Germline CDR1 and CDR2: MNHEY and SVGAGI. The CDR3 length is 12 residues. The germline V and J ends were trimmed by 6 bases and 5 bases, with 10 bases remaining between them. The chain's CDR3 is CASRQGNTEAFF. CDR3 nucleotides: TGTGCCAGCAGACAGGGAAATACTGAAGCTTTCTTT.

The chain couples TRBV13 to TRBJ2-3; D possibly corresponds to TRBD1 (6 bases). Trimming cost V 1 base and J 4 bases, with 12 bases left between them. This CDR3 spans 15 amino acids. Germline CDR1 PRHDT, CDR2 FYEKMQ (reference sequence). CDR3 coding DNA: TGTGCCAGCAGCTTAGTGGGGGCGCTTGCAGATACGCAGTATTTT. It yields the protein CASSLVGALADTQYF.

The CDR3 here is CASSSSSGEQYF. CDR3 DNA: TGTGCCAGCAGCTCCTCTTCGGGCGAGCAGTACTTC. The V call is TRBV7-6, the J call TRBJ2-7; D ambiguous. Germline V gene data show CDR1 as SGHVS and CDR2 as FNYEAQ. V lost 4 bases to trimming and J lost 6 bases, with 10 bases between them. The CDR3 contains 12 residues.

The gene calls are TRBV5-4 and TRBJ2-3; 8 nucleotides line up with TRBD2. The CDR3 has 15 amino acids. V lost 0 bases and J lost 0; bases outside the gene matches: 0. The germline V gene encodes CDR1 SGHNT and CDR2 YYREEE (reference sequence). DNA of the CDR3: TGTGCCAGCAGCTTGGCTAGCGGGAGCACAGATACGCAGTATTTT. Translation: CASSLASGSTDTQYF.

The chain carries TRBV2 and TRBJ1-4, with D possibly being TRBD1 (5 bases). CDR3 length: 14 residues. V was clipped by 4 bases and J by 6 bases, with 12 bases between them. Germline V CDR1 and CDR2: SNHLY, FYNNEI. CDR3 coding DNA: TGTGCCAGCAGTGTAGGCAGGGAAGATGAAAAACTGTTTTTT. It is translated as CASSVGREDEKLFF.

By share of the sample, this clone is medium-sized. CDR3 protein: CASSPTDSHGYTF. The CDR3 DNA follows: TGTGCCAGCAGTCCAACGGACAGCCATGGCTACACCTTC. The chain joins TRBV6-5 to TRBJ1-2, with D tentatively TRBD1 (6 bases). The V end lost 5 bases, the J end lost 6 bases, and 13 bases lay between the germline ends. CDR3 length: 13 residues. Germline loops: CDR1 MNHEY, CDR2 SVGAGI.

The CDR3 DNA sequence: TGTGCCAGCAGGTTTCAGGGGGACAATGAGCAGTTCTTC. This codes for CASRFQGDNEQFF. This sequence joins TRBV6-5 and TRBJ2-1; 7 bases agree with TRBD1. This CDR3 contains 13 residues. With V trimmed by 6 bases and J by 5 bases, 4 bases remained unmatched. Germline V gives CDR1 MNHEY, CDR2 SVGAGI.

This clone was recorded only once. The chain employs TRBV5-8 and TRBJ2-5; D may be TRBD1 (6 bases). Germline CDR1 reads SGHTS; CDR2 reads YDEGEE. CDR3 length: 16 amino acids. V was cut by 2 bases and J by 3 bases, with 17 bases left in between. The CDR3 DNA sequence: TGTGCCAGCAGCTTCGGGTCCCCAGGGGCGGAAGAGACCCAGTACTTC. Its translation: CASSFGSPGAEETQYF.

This clone was detected only a few times. The chain couples TRBV3-1 (or the pseudogene TRBV3-2) to TRBJ2-5; D is undetermined. CDR3 length: 13 amino acids. V was cut by 8 bases and J by 1 base, with 11 bases left in between. The V gene's germline CDR1 is LGHDT and CDR2 YNNKEL (reference sequence). CDR3 nucleotide sequence: TGTGCCAGCGCCGTGGCCTCCCAAGAGACCCAGTACTTC. It translates to CASAVASQETQYF.

CDR3 bases: TGTGCCAGCAGCTTGGTAGGCGGGACGGGAAACACCATATATTTT. Amino acids: CASSLVGGTGNTIYF. This rearrangement joins TRBV5-5 to TRBJ1-3, with a possible D match to TRBD1 (5 bases). This CDR3 is 15 amino acids long. The germline CDR1 and CDR2 sequences are SGHKS and YYEKEE (reference sequence). The V end lost 0 bases, the J end lost 4 bases, and 11 bases lay between the germline ends.